The present TCR beta chain was sequenced within a study of blood T cell repertoires in COVID-19 (dated by TCRdb to 2018 to 2021). Turning to the overall study: Collaborator samples came from the United States, Italy and Spain and covered acute and convalescent phases of COVID-19. The material from the prospective study consisted of cDNA or gDNA derived from T cells, B-cell-depleted T cells, or PBMCs. Deeply sampled blood TCRbeta repertoires from subjects exposed to, actively infected with, or recovered from COVID-19 were included in the dataset. The repertoires were released in a freely available public database intended as a resource for research on the immune response to SARS-CoV-2. Samples were obtained from the ongoing ImmuneRACE study (first 160 participants) and from some 1,300 subjects provided by 6 global collaborators. Sample metadata almost always included a de-identified subject ID, COVID-19 status, age in years and sex. Where available, HLA class I and class II types were obtained from metadata supplied by the sample provider rather than from assay-based typing. What the authors observed across the whole study: How much clinical and demographic metadata was included differed by source and by participant, and the metadata was provided uncurated.

The germline V gene provides CDR1 MRHNA and CDR2 SNTAGT. Spanning cysteine to phenylalanine, the CDR3 consists of 14 amino acids. Left in the record is the CDR3 DNA by itself, 42 bases read in frame from the first base. Germline trimming amounts to 6 bases on V and 4 bases on J, with 8 as the count of junction bases outside the gene matches. The immunoSEQ Assay, a bias-controlled multiplex PCR, was used to amplify TCRbeta CDR3 regions from genomic DNA. The study's own analysis went as follows. The number of nucleated cells in each sample was estimated by amplification of reference gene primers within the assay. To quantify the absolute abundance of each unique TCRbeta CDR3 rearrangement, sequence reads were collapsed and filtered. For each sample, productive Simpson clonality was calculated as the square root of Simpson's diversity index over productive rearrangements. Not all clones reach the TCRdb copy of this immuneACCESS table, which keeps in-frame sequences only. Checked studies attribute under half of the gap to unresolved V genes and leave the rest unexplained. The V and J calls and the clone size are those of that table, but D and trimming were determined from the DNA. The sample has about 120,000 clones on record, less than 90% of them singletons. Jointly, the top ten make up 25% to 30% of the sample.

Whole blood was collected in K2EDTA tubes by collaborating institutions according to the institutions' own protocols. Collaborator samples were shipped for TCRbeta analysis as frozen whole blood, isolated PBMCs, or DNA extracted from either sample type. Details on this clone: Its specific antigen is unknown. No quality values exist for individual bases; no much larger clone is one base distant.

The sample comprised peripheral blood. Recombination linked TRBV6-4 to TRBJ1-2; 7 nucleotides in the junction match TRBD1. The source of this sequence is a woman of 80 years or more with acute or convalescent COVID-19. The CDR3 corresponds to CASRPSTGPYGYTF. The sequenced DNA is TGTGCCAGCAGACCTTCGACAGGGCCCTATGGCTACACCTTC.